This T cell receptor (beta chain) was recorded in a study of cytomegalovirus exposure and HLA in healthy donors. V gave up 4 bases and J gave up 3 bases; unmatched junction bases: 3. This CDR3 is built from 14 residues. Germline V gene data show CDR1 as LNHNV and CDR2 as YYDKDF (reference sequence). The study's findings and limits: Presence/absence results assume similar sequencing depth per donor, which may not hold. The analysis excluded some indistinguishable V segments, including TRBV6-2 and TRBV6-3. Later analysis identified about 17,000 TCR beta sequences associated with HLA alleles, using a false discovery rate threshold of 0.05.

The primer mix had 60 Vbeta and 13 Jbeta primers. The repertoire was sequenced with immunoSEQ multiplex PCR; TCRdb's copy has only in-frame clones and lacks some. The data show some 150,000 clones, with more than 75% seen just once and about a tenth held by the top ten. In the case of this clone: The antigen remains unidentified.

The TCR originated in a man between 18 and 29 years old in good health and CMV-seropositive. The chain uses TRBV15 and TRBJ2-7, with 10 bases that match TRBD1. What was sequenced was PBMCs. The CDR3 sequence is CATSTRDRGYEQYF. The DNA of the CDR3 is TGTGCCACCAGCACCCGGGACAGGGGCTACGAGCAGTACTTC.